The 18 T cell receptor beta chains listed next were all sequenced from one sample in a study of blood T cell repertoires in COVID-19. Clones were sequenced by immunoSEQ multiplex PCR, and TCRdb holds only the in-frame ones, with some missing. The table lists 86,000 or so clones, nearly 95% of them singletons. Sequencing was done on a sample of peripheral blood. These receptor sequences come from a human donor with active COVID-19. The donor label of this sample is uncertain.

This chain connects TRBV28 to TRBJ2-1; D is uncertain. Trimming left V 3 bases short and J 12 bases short, with 12 bases between. Germline assignment: CDR1 MDHEN and CDR2 SYDVKM. This CDR3 has 12 residues. The CDR3 DNA follows: TGTGCCAGCAGTTTGGGTCAAAGAGGGCAGTTCTTC. Translating it yields CASSLGQRGQFF.

The rearrangement links TRBV5-1 to TRBJ1-3; TRBD1 aligns across 9 bases. This CDR3 region has 15 residues. Germline V gene sequence: CDR1 SGHRS, CDR2 YFSETQ. The ends lost 6 bases at V and 4 bases at J; junction bases unmatched: 8. CDR3: CASTAGTGFGNTIYF. CDR3 DNA sequence: TGCGCCAGCACCGCCGGGACAGGGTTCGGAAACACCATATATTTT. Filled out from reference TRBV5-1 and TRBJ1-3, the complete variable domain reads KAGVTQTPRYLIKTRGQQVTLSCSPISGHRSVSWYQQTPGQGLQFLFEYFSETQRNKGNFPGRFSGRQFSNSRSEMNVSTLELGDSALYLCASTAGTGFGNTIYFGEGSWLTVV.

This sequence joins TRBV4-2 and TRBJ2-2, with 8 bases identical to TRBD2. The V and J ends lost 3 bases and 3 bases, in that order; junction bases with no gene match: 3. There are 15 residues in the CDR3. The germline CDR1 and CDR2 sequences are LGHNA and YNFKEQ. CDR3 loop: CASSHAAGDTGELFF. CDR3 DNA: TGTGCCAGCAGCCACGCAGCGGGAGACACCGGGGAGCTGTTTTTT.

The V gene is TRBV27, the J gene TRBJ2-2; 7 bases line up with TRBD2. CDR1 and CDR2 (germline): MNHEY, SMNVEV (reference sequence). There are 13 residues in the CDR3. Losses at the gene ends were 3 bases for V and 6 bases for J; bases not matched to a gene: 1. CDR3 coding DNA: TGTGCCAGCAGTTTCGCGGGGGCCGGGGAGCTGTTTTTT. It codes for CASSFAGAGELFF.

The genes are TRBV4-1 and TRBJ1-4; maybe TRBD1 (5 bases). The V end lost 1 base, the J end lost 14 bases, and 14 bases lay between the germline ends. The CDR3 totals 13 residues. The V gene's germline CDR1 is MGHRA and CDR2 YSYEKL. CDR3 in amino acids: CASSQVRADSLFF. The CDR3 DNA reads as TGCGCCAGCAGCCAAGTCCGAGCTGACAGTCTGTTTTTT.

The chain has TRBV6-5 and TRBJ1-1; 7 bases are a match to TRBD1. From germline, CDR1 is MNHEY and CDR2 SVGAGI. The V gene end was trimmed by 7 bases and the J gene end by 2 bases; junction bases not matched to a gene: 4. The CDR3 has 13 residues. CDR3: CASTEGANTEAFF. CDR3 nucleotides: TGTGCCAGCACGGAGGGGGCAAACACTGAAGCTTTCTTT.

V usage is TRBV4-1 and J usage is TRBJ1-5; D unresolved. The ends were cut back, 1 base at V and 4 bases at J, with 5 bases in the middle. Germline V gene sequence: CDR1 MGHRA, CDR2 YSYEKL. The CDR3 is 13 residues long. CDR3 DNA: TGCGCCAGCAGCCAAGGAGAAAATCAGCCCCAGCATTTT. Translated, it gives CASSQGENQPQHF.

The chain combines TRBV7-8 with TRBJ2-5; TRBD2 might be the D (5 bases). Germline V gene lookup returns CDR1 SGHVS and CDR2 FQNEAQ. The CDR3 consists of 14 residues. V was pared by 2 bases and J by 14 bases, with 21 bases between. The CDR3 sequence is CASSLLEGAVLGYF. The CDR3 DNA reads as TGTGCCAGCAGCTTATTAGAAGGAGCGGTACTAGGCTACTTC.

This clone was seen a handful of times. This chain connects TRBV23-1 to TRBJ2-7; a weak D match, TRBD2 (6 bases). TRBV23-1 is recorded as an ORF, its role being uncertain. The CDR3 is 16 amino acids. Deletions cut 0 bases from V and 5 bases from J, with 17 bases between. In nucleotides, the CDR3 is TGCGCCAGCAGTCAATCAGTCGCGACTAGTCGTCACGAGCAGTACTTC. Its protein product is CASSQSVATSRHEQYF.

The V gene is TRBV11-3, the J gene TRBJ2-5; D possibly corresponds to TRBD2 (6 bases). The germline gives CDR1 SGHNT, CDR2 YENEEA. This CDR3 is built from 15 residues. V was trimmed by 11 bases and J by 2 bases, leaving 21 bases between them. CDR3 nucleotides: TGTGCCTCAAGGCCGGGAGACTACCCGCAAGAGACCCAGTACTTC. It translates to CASRPGDYPQETQYF.

This chain uses TRBV7-9 with TRBJ2-7; 7 bases match TRBD2. J lost 0 bases, V lost 4 bases, and 6 bases had no gene match. Germline lookup yields CDR1 SEHNR and CDR2 FQNEAQ (reference sequence). The CDR3 consists of 15 residues. This CDR3 is CASSSPASGSYEQYF. CDR3 coding DNA: TGTGCCAGCAGCTCCCCCGCTAGCGGCTCCTACGAGCAGTACTTC. The variable domain in full, with the rest retrieved from reference TRBV7-9 and TRBJ2-7, is DTGVSQNPRHKITKRGQNVTFRCDPISEHNRLYWYRQTLGQGPEFLTYFQNEAQLEKSRLLSDRFSAERPKGSFSTLEIQRTEQGDSAMYLCASSSPASGSYEQYFGPGTRLTVT.

The V call is TRBV3-1 (or the pseudogene TRBV3-2), the J call TRBJ1-1; D is undetermined. Deletions cut 0 bases from V and 4 bases from J, with 6 bases between. The CDR3 extends over 13 amino acids. Per the germline V gene, CDR1 is LGHDT and CDR2 is YNNKEL (reference sequence). The CDR3 DNA is TGTGCCAGCAGCCAAGAATTCTGCACTGAAGCTTTCTTT. Its protein product is CASSQEFCTEAFF.

This chain uses TRBV13 with TRBJ2-7; D unresolved. The CDR3 consists of 16 residues. The germline V gene has CDR1 PRHDT and CDR2 FYEKMQ (reference sequence). V gave up 1 base and J gave up 2 bases, with 15 bases separating them. The CDR3 here is CASSLVLEKSTYEQYF. The CDR3 region has the DNA TGTGCCAGCAGCTTAGTGCTAGAGAAAAGTACCTACGAGCAGTACTTC.

The gene calls are TRBV7-8 and TRBJ2-1; D unresolved. Trimming took 2 bases from V and 6 from J, leaving 5 bases between them. In germline, CDR1 is SGHVS, CDR2 FQNEAQ. CDR3 length equals 12 residues. In DNA, the CDR3 is TGTGCCAGCAGCTTAATTCGCAATGAGCAGTTCTTC. Translation: CASSLIRNEQFF. The variable domain in full, completed from reference TRBV7-8 and TRBJ2-1, reads GAGVSQSPRYKVAKRGQDVALRCDPISGHVSLFWYQQALGQGPEFLTYFQNEAQLDKSGLPSDRFFAERPEGSVSTLKIQRTQQEDSAVYLCASSLIRNEQFFGPGTRLTVL.

The CDR3 loop is CASSQSPTVLNTEAFF. CDR3 coding DNA: TGTGCCAGCAGCCAATCCCCGACAGTATTGAACACTGAAGCTTTCTTT. The chain employs TRBV3-1 (or the pseudogene TRBV3-2) and TRBJ1-1; weak D call: TRBD1 (5 bases). Germline V lookup: CDR1 LGHDT, CDR2 YNNKEL (reference sequence). The CDR3 loop spans 16 amino acids. With 2 bases removed from V and 0 bases from J, the gap between germline ends came to 13 bases.

The rearrangement joins TRBV25-1 to TRBJ2-1; no firm D call. Per the germline V gene, CDR1 is MGHDK and CDR2 is SYGVNS. V shed 2 bases and J shed 3 bases, with 8 bases lying between them. This CDR3 spans 14 amino acids. This chain's CDR3 is CASSEPRNYNEQFF. As DNA, the CDR3 is TGTGCCAGCAGTGAACCTAGAAACTACAATGAGCAGTTCTTC.

V and J are TRBV27 and TRBJ1-5; 10 bases agree with TRBD1. After removal of 3 bases from V and 5 bases from J, the junction contained 7 bases not matched to a gene. This CDR3 is 16 amino acids long. From germline, CDR1 is MNHEY and CDR2 SMNVEV (reference sequence). The CDR3 bases are TGTGCCAGCAGTTTCTTGGGACAGGGGAAAGATCAGCCCCAGCATTTT. Protein product: CASSFLGQGKDQPQHF.

The V call is TRBV3-1 (or the pseudogene TRBV3-2), the J call TRBJ2-3, with TRBD2 as a possible D gene (6 bases). CDR1 and CDR2 from the germline V gene are LGHDT and YNNKEL (reference sequence). The CDR3 contains 15 residues. V lost 4 bases and J 3 bases, leaving 14 bases between the germline ends. CDR3 amino acids: CASSRMTSPTDTQYF. The CDR3 bases are TGTGCCAGCAGCCGAATGACTAGTCCGACAGATACGCAGTATTTT.